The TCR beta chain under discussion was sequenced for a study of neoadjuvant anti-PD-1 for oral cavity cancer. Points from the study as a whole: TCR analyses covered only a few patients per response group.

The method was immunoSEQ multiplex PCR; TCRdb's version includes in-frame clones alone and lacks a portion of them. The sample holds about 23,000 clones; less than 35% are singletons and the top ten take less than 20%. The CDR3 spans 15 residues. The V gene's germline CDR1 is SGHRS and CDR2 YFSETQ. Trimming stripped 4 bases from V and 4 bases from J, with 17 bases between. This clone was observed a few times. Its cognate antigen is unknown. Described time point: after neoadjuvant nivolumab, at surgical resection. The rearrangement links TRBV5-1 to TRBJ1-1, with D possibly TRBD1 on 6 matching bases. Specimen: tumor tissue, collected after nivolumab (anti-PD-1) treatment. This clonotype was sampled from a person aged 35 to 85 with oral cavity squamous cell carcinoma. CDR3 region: CASSLTQGYGTEAFF. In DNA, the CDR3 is TGCGCCAGCAGCCTCACCCAGGGGTACGGCACTGAAGCTTTCTTT.